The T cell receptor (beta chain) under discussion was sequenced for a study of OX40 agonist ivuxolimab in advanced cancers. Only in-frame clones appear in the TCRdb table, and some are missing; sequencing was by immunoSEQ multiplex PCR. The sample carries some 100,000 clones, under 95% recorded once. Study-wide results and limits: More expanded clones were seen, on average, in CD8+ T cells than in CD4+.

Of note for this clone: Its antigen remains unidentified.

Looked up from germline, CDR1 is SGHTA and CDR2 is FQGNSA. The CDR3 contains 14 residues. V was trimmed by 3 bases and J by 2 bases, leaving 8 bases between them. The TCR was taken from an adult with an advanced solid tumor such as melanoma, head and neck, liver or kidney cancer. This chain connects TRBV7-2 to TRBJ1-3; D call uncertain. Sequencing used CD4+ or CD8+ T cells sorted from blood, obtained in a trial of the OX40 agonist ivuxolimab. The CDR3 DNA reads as TGTGCCAGCAGCTTTGATATTACTGGAAACACCATATATTTT. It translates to CASSFDITGNTIYF.